This TCR beta chain derives from a study of glioma-infiltrating T cells after dendritic cell vaccination. The immunoSEQ assay amplified TCRB CDR3 from up to roughly 2 ug DNA. The table came from immunoSEQ multiplex PCR; TCRdb's copy has only in-frame clones and leaves some out. In the table there are tens of thousands of clones, 85% to 95% of which are singletons. The CDR3 length is 15 residues. Trimming took 1 base from V and 6 from J; bases not matched to a gene: 8. The sequenced sample was blood, obtained before dendritic cell vaccination. The chain combines TRBV5-3 with TRBJ2-5, with TRBD2 identical over 8 bases. TRBV5-3 is filed as an ORF, its function uncertain. This clonotype was obtained from a human donor with glioblastoma. CDR3 bases: TGTGCCAGAAGCTTGAGGCGGGGGGCGAAAAAGACCCAGTACTTC. The encoded protein is CARSLRRGAKKTQYF.